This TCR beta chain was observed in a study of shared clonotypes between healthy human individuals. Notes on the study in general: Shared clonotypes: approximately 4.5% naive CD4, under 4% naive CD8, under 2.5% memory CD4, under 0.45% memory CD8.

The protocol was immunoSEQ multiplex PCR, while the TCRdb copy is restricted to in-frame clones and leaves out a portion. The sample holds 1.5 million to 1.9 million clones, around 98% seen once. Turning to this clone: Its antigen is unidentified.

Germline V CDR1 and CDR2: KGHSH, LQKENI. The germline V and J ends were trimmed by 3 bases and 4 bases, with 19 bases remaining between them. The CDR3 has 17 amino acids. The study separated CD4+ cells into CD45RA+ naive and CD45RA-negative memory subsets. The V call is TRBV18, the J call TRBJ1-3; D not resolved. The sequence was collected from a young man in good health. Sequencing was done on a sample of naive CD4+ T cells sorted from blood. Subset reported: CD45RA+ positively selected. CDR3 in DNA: TGTGCCAGCTCACCGAACAAGGCGCCTTTTTCGGGAAACACCATATATTTT. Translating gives CASSPNKAPFSGNTIYF.